These 26 T cell receptor beta chains came from one sample sequenced in a study of blood T cell repertoires in COVID-19. Only in-frame clones appear in the TCRdb table, and some are missing; sequencing was by immunoSEQ multiplex PCR. The data show about 110,000 clones, 70% to 90% seen once. The sequenced sample consisted of peripheral blood. All receptors derive from a human donor in a cohort sampled during active COVID-19.

This chain joins TRBV5-6 and TRBJ2-3; D may be TRBD1 (5 bases). There are 16 residues in the CDR3. The V and J ends lost 1 base and 0 bases respectively, with 12 bases between them. Germline V gene sequence: CDR1 SGHDT, CDR2 YYEEEE. In DNA form, the CDR3 reads TGTGCCAGCAGCTTGTCCAGGGCAGCTAGCACAGATACGCAGTATTTT. Amino acid sequence: CASSLSRAASTDTQYF. The full variable domain, with the rest looked up from reference TRBV5-6 and TRBJ2-3, is DAGVTQSPTHLIKTRGQQVTLRCSPKSGHDTVSWYQQALGQGPQFIFQYYEEEERQRGNFPDRFSGHQFPNYSSELNVNALLLGDSALYLCASSLSRAASTDTQYFGPGTRLTVL.

This chain joins TRBV6-5 and TRBJ1-5; 7 nucleotides match TRBD1. The length of the CDR3 is 14 residues. V lost 4 bases and J lost 7; bases outside the gene matches: 7. From germline, CDR1 is MNHEY and CDR2 SVGAGI. CDR3 protein: CASSSLRGAQPQHF. The CDR3 DNA follows: TGTGCCAGCAGTTCCCTCAGGGGGGCGCAGCCCCAGCATTTT.

The chain links TRBV5-4 to TRBJ2-4, with TRBD2 matching 7 bases. V lost 1 base to trimming and J lost 6 bases; unmatched junction nucleotides: 7. Germline V gene lookup returns CDR1 SGHNT and CDR2 YYREEE (reference sequence). CDR3 size: 15 residues. CDR3 DNA: TGTGCCAGCAGCTTGTCGTTGGGAGGGCCAAACATTCAGTACTTC. Its protein is CASSLSLGGPNIQYF.

V and J are TRBV10-3 and TRBJ1-2, with 7 bases that match TRBD1. V lost 10 bases to trimming and J lost 1 base; unmatched junction nucleotides: 3. This CDR3 contains 12 residues. Germline V CDR1 and CDR2: ENHRY, SYGVKD. In nucleotides, the CDR3 is TGTGCCACCCGGGACAGTAACTATGGCTACACCTTC. Protein: CATRDSNYGYTF.

This chain uses TRBV4-2 with TRBJ2-5; the match to TRBD2 covers 14 bases. With V trimmed by 1 base and J by 0 bases, 1 base remained unmatched. The CDR3 has 17 residues. Germline V gene data show CDR1 as LGHNA and CDR2 as YNFKEQ. Here the CDR3 reads CASSQGLAGGYQETQYF. In DNA, the CDR3 is TGTGCCAGCAGCCAAGGACTAGCGGGAGGGTACCAAGAGACCCAGTACTTC.

On this clone itself: Relative to the germline gene, one junction end is altered; a read error may explain this. This chain joins TRBV7-9 and TRBJ2-1, with D hard to call. CDR1 and CDR2 (germline): SEHNR, FQNEAQ (reference sequence). The CDR3 is 12 residues long. Written as DNA, the CDR3 is TGTGCCGGCAGCTCAGAAGTCAATGAGCAGTTCTTC. Translation gives CAGSSEVNEQFF.

The chain has TRBV5-1 and TRBJ2-7; a possible D gene is TRBD2 (5 bases). This CDR3 comprises 15 residues. CDR1 is SGHRS, CDR2 YFSETQ, per germline. The V gene lost 4 bases and the J gene lost 4 bases, with 18 bases spanning the gap. Here the CDR3 DNA reads TGCGCCAGCAGCCTGACCACCTTGGGAGCATACGAGCAGTACTTC. Residues: CASSLTTLGAYEQYF.

In its sample, this clone was seen a few times. The chain employs TRBV23-1 and TRBJ1-6, with 10 bases identical to TRBD1. TRBV23-1 is an ORF; its function is uncertain. This CDR3 contains 15 residues. The V gene end was trimmed by 4 bases and the J gene end by 5 bases; junction bases not matched to a gene: 2. CDR3 nucleotide sequence: TGCGCCAGCAGTCCCGACAGGGGGCATAATTCACCCCTCCACTTT. Residues: CASSPDRGHNSPLHF.

The rearrangement joins TRBV11-2 to TRBJ2-1, with TRBD1 matching 7 bases. J was trimmed by 5 bases and V by 8 bases; bases with no gene match: 15. The CDR3 spans 16 residues. From germline, CDR1 is SGHAT and CDR2 FQNNGV. The CDR3: CASGTLGRDRDNEQFF. The CDR3 DNA reads as TGTGCCAGCGGGACATTAGGCCGGGACAGAGACAATGAGCAGTTCTTC.

The genes are TRBV14 and TRBJ2-1, with TRBD2 identical over 12 bases. V shed 3 bases, J shed 1 base, and the junction held 16 bases outside the gene matches. The CDR3 spans 21 residues. Germline-derived CDR1 and CDR2 are SGHDN and FVKESK. CDR3 loop: CASSHSGLAGLIGGSYNEQFF. CDR3 bases: TGTGCCAGCAGCCATTCCGGACTAGCGGGACTTATAGGGGGGTCCTACAATGAGCAGTTCTTC.

The chain joins TRBV4-2 to TRBJ1-1; D is uncertain. Looked up from germline, CDR1 is LGHNA and CDR2 is YNFKEQ. This CDR3 is 14 amino acids long. V dropped 0 bases and J dropped 7 bases, with 12 bases sitting between them. The CDR3 sequence: CASSQERRQGEAFF. The CDR3 bases are TGTGCCAGCAGCCAAGAACGGCGGCAAGGTGAAGCTTTCTTT.

V is TRBV19 and J is TRBJ1-2; D ambiguous. This CDR3 region has 13 residues. The V end was cut by 6 bases, the J end by 13 bases, with 21 bases between. Germline V lookup: CDR1 LNHDA, CDR2 SQIVND (reference sequence). CDR3 in amino acids: CASSFLLRAALTF. CDR3 DNA: TGTGCCAGTAGCTTCCTACTCCGCGCGGCACTCACCTTC.

The V and J genes are TRBV6-5 and TRBJ2-1; 8 nucleotides align to TRBD1. The CDR3 is made up of 15 amino acids. The V segment lost 5 bases and the J segment 9 bases; nucleotides outside the gene matches: 12. Per the germline V gene, CDR1 is MNHEY and CDR2 is SVGAGI. CDR3 in amino acids: CASSNSQGAGVEQFF. The CDR3 DNA reads TGTGCCAGCAGTAATTCGCAGGGGGCAGGAGTTGAGCAGTTCTTC.

The V gene is TRBV4-1, the J gene TRBJ2-3; a weak D match, TRBD2 (5 bases). Trimming removed 4 bases from V and 0 bases from J, with 11 bases in between. Germline CDR1 reads MGHRA; CDR2 reads YSYEKL. CDR3 length: 15 residues. CDR3 DNA: TGCGCCAGCAGCCCCCGAGGGCCTAGCACAGATACGCAGTATTTT. Residues: CASSPRGPSTDTQYF.

The genes are TRBV5-1 and TRBJ1-1; 7 bases map to TRBD1. The germline gives CDR1 SGHRS, CDR2 YFSETQ. V lost 4 bases, J lost 10 bases, and 10 bases stayed unmatched. This CDR3 is built from 13 residues. CDR3 region: CASSPAVRDRAFF. Here the CDR3 DNA reads TGCGCCAGCAGCCCGGCGGTCAGGGACAGAGCTTTCTTT.

The chain couples TRBV9 to TRBJ2-1; TRBD2 matches at 12 bases. The germline CDR1 and CDR2 sequences are SGDLS and YYNGEE. This CDR3 is 16 amino acids long. After removal of 3 bases from V and 8 bases from J, the junction contained 9 bases not matched to a gene. The CDR3 here is CASSAATSGRAYEQFF. The CDR3 nucleotides read TGTGCCAGCAGCGCTGCGACTAGCGGGAGAGCCTATGAGCAGTTCTTC.

The chain carries TRBV3-1 (or the pseudogene TRBV3-2) and TRBJ2-1; D possibly corresponds to TRBD1 (5 bases). V dropped 6 bases and J dropped 0 bases, with 9 bases sitting between them. CDR1 and CDR2 (germline): LGHDT, YNNKEL (reference sequence). The CDR3 runs 14 residues. The CDR3 loop is CASSSQGSYNEQFF. CDR3 DNA sequence: TGTGCCAGCAGTTCGCAGGGCTCCTACAATGAGCAGTTCTTC.

Only one count was recorded for this clone. The V call is TRBV5-1, the J call TRBJ1-2; TRBD1 aligns across 8 bases. J lost 4 bases, V lost 0 bases, and 8 bases had no gene match. CDR3 size: 16 residues. Germline CDR1 SGHRS, CDR2 YFSETQ. The CDR3 nucleotides are TGCGCCAGCAGCTTGGTGGGGGACAGGCCCACCTATGGCTACACCTTC. Protein: CASSLVGDRPTYGYTF. The variable domain in full, with the rest retrieved from reference TRBV5-1 and TRBJ1-2, is KAGVTQTPRYLIKTRGQQVTLSCSPISGHRSVSWYQQTPGQGLQFLFEYFSETQRNKGNFPGRFSGRQFSNSRSEMNVSTLELGDSALYLCASSLVGDRPTYGYTFGSGTRLTVV.

The chain recombines TRBV7-9 with TRBJ2-1; the match to TRBD2 covers 7 bases. Per the germline V gene, CDR1 is SEHNR and CDR2 is FQNEAQ (reference sequence). With 2 bases clipped from V and 5 bases from J, the junction kept 0 bases outside the gene matches. There are 13 residues in the CDR3. The CDR3: CASSLLADNEQFF. CDR3 bases: TGTGCCAGCAGCTTACTAGCGGACAATGAGCAGTTCTTC.

The V gene is TRBV27, the J gene TRBJ1-2; D gene ambiguous. V lost 5 bases to trimming and J lost 8 bases, with 15 bases between them. Looked up from germline, CDR1 is MNHEY and CDR2 is SMNVEV (reference sequence). The CDR3 length is 13 residues. CDR3 region: CASSNPGRGGYTF. CDR3 nucleotide sequence: TGTGCCAGCAGTAACCCTGGGAGAGGGGGCTACACCTTC.

This clone has only a few counts. The V call is TRBV15, the J call TRBJ2-3, with D hard to call. The CDR3 is 14 amino acids. V shed 0 bases and J shed 0 bases, with 4 bases lying between them. Germline V gene sequence: CDR1 LNHNV, CDR2 YYDKDF (reference sequence). The CDR3 reads CATSREYSTDTQYF. Written as DNA, the CDR3 is TGTGCCACCAGCAGAGAGTATAGCACAGATACGCAGTATTTT.

V and J are TRBV12-3 or TRBV12-4 and TRBJ2-6; D may be TRBD2 (5 bases). Trimming removed 5 bases at V and 16 bases at J, with 12 bases between. This CDR3 region has 11 residues. The CDR3 loop is CASSPGRELTF. The CDR3 DNA is TGTGCCAGCAGTCCCGGACGGGAACTGACTTTC.

The chain links TRBV6-6 to TRBJ1-2; 8 bases map to TRBD1. CDR3 length equals 15 residues. Losses at the gene ends were 5 bases for V and 4 bases for J; bases not matched to a gene: 9. The germline V gene encodes CDR1 MNHNY and CDR2 SVGAGI (reference sequence). CDR3 sequence reads: CASSTRQGTTYGYTF. The CDR3 DNA reads TGTGCCAGCAGTACCCGACAGGGGACAACCTATGGCTACACCTTC.

This clone appeared once. The V and J genes are TRBV9 and TRBJ2-1; TRBD1 might be the D (7 bases). Trimming removed 3 bases at V and 2 bases at J, with 15 bases between. The CDR3 extends over 16 amino acids. Germline V lookup: CDR1 SGDLS, CDR2 YYNGEE. The CDR3 DNA is TGTGCCAGCAGCGGGCAGGGGGGCCGAGCCTACAATGAGCAGTTCTTC. Protein: CASSGQGGRAYNEQFF.

The CDR3 reads CASSPRQGGYTEAFF. CDR3 in DNA: TGTGCCAGCTCACCGAGACAGGGGGGCTACACTGAAGCTTTCTTT. The chain couples TRBV18 to TRBJ1-1; 9 bases agree with TRBD1. Germline V gene lookup returns CDR1 KGHSH and CDR2 LQKENI. The trim removed 3 bases at V and 3 bases at J, leaving 5 bases unmatched. This CDR3 spans 15 amino acids.

This chain joins TRBV3-1 (or the pseudogene TRBV3-2) and TRBJ2-2; 8 nucleotides align to TRBD2. Germline V gene sequence: CDR1 LGHDT, CDR2 YNNKEL (reference sequence). V shed 1 base, J shed 0 bases, and the junction held 1 base outside the gene matches. The CDR3 extends over 16 amino acids. The chain's CDR3 is CASSQVAGSNTGELFF. CDR3 sequence (DNA): TGTGCCAGCAGCCAAGTAGCGGGGTCGAACACCGGGGAGCTGTTTTTT.